This T cell receptor beta chain is from a study of blood T cell repertoires in COVID-19 (dated by TCRdb to the early 2020s). Broadly, across the study: Collaborator samples came from the United States, Italy and Spain and covered acute and convalescent phases of COVID-19. The dataset comprised deeply sampled blood TCRbeta repertoires from subjects exposed to, actively infected with, or recovered from COVID-19. The material from the prospective study consisted of cDNA or gDNA derived from T cells, B-cell-depleted T cells, or PBMCs. A freely available public database, intended as a resource for researchers studying the immune response to SARS-CoV-2, is where the repertoires were released. Sample metadata almost always included a de-identified subject ID, COVID-19 status, age in years and sex. Where HLA class I and class II types were available, the types were taken from metadata supplied by the sample provider, not from assay-based typing. Samples were obtained from the ongoing ImmuneRACE study (first 160 participants) and from 1,200 or so subjects provided by 6 global collaborators. Summary of the overall study and its limitations: The quantity of clinical and demographic metadata differed by source and by participant and was supplied without curation.

TCRbeta CDR3 regions were amplified from genomic DNA by means of the immunoSEQ Assay, a bias-controlled multiplex PCR. Per the original workflow: Within the assay, amplification of reference gene primers was used to estimate how many nucleated cells each sample contained. To quantify the absolute abundance of each unique TCRbeta CDR3 rearrangement, sequence reads were collapsed and filtered. For each sample, productive Simpson clonality was calculated as the square root of Simpson's diversity index over productive rearrangements. TCRdb stores this immuneACCESS table with in-frame sequences only. Part of the clones is absent; in the studies checked, under half of the shortfall reflects unresolved V genes, and no reason is known for the rest. The V and J calls and clone size come from that table; D and trimming were worked out from the DNA. The table for this sample lists 200,000 to 250,000 clones; roughly 88% of them were counted only once. The ten largest account for around 1.5% of the sample.

According to the germline V gene, CDR1 reads SGHRS and CDR2 reads YFSETQ. The CDR3 has 12 amino acids, counting the end cysteine and phenylalanine. Here the CDR3 DNA is all that survives: 36 bases in frame from base 1. At the junction V is shortened by 0 bases and J by 6 bases, with 7 bases in between. Whole blood was collected in K2EDTA tubes by collaborating institutions according to the institutions' own protocols. For TCRbeta analysis, collaborators shipped samples in one of three forms: frozen whole blood, isolated PBMCs, or DNA extracted from either of those sample types. A remark on this clone: This clone's antigen is unknown. No much larger clone exists at a distance of one base, and base qualities are not known.

The sequence was collected from a man between 18 and 35 years old with active or convalescent COVID-19. Sequenced: peripheral blood. The chain is encoded by TRBV5-1 joined to TRBJ2-7; TRBD1 is a weak D gene call, 5 bases matching. DNA sequence: TGCGCCAGCAGCTTGGGCCAGGGCGAGCAGTACTTC. Its amino acids are CASSLGQGEQYF.